The source of this TCR beta chain is a study of blood T cell repertoires in COVID-19. Recovered status applied to Cohort 3 donors who had two consecutive negative PCRs. It also applied to those with clearance or with symptom resolution. TCRdb keeps only in-frame clones here, not all; method: immunoSEQ multiplex PCR. The sample comprises about 300,000 clones, approximately 90% of which are singletons, and less than 4.5% rests with the top ten. The germline V and J ends were trimmed by 2 bases and 1 base, with 8 bases remaining between them. Germline assignment: CDR1 KGHSH and CDR2 LQKENI. The CDR3 length is 14 residues.

What was sequenced was PBMCs or T cells enriched from blood (not recorded which). This TCR was recovered from a man aged 25-45 years who had recovered from COVID-19. The chain carries TRBV18 and TRBJ1-1; no definite D call. CDR3 amino acids: CASSPDTWNTEAFF. CDR3 coding DNA: TGTGCCAGCTCACCAGACACTTGGAACACTGAAGCTTTCTTT.